A single TCR beta chain is shown here with its context. The antigen is unknown. The sample is drawn from a study of blood T cells in healthy people across ages. Whole-study results and caveats: Unknown donor CMV status possibly confounded expanded clonotype changes.

The CDR3 is 11 residues long. CDR1 is SQVTM, CDR2 ANQGSEA, per germline. V was trimmed by 6 bases and J by 6 bases, leaving 10 bases between them. It was with a sample-barcoded 5' primer and a J-beta primer mix that a second PCR of about 6 to 12 cycles was run. MiXCR was run by TCRdb on the 5' RACE reads, yielding one entry per CDR3 protein. The sample holds some 640,000 distinct CDR3 sequences; 45% to 50% are singletons and the top ten take roughly a third. The chain combines TRBV29-1 with TRBJ2-3; D is uncertain. Specimen: blood. This receptor was obtained from a woman in her fifties or sixties in good health. This CDR3 reads CSVLSRDTQYF. CDR3 nucleotide sequence: TGCAGCGTCCTAAGCAGGGATACGCAGTATTTT.